Listed here are 32 T cell receptor beta chains from one sample, sequenced in a study of glioma-infiltrating T cells. Amplification of TCR alpha and beta CDR3 regions from RNA used iRepertoire nested multiplex PCR. TCRdb processed the multiplex PCR reads anew with MiXCR; each CDR3 protein has one entry. The data show about 180,000 distinct CDR3 sequences, about 40% seen once. Sequenced: glioma tissue, nonneoplastic brain tissue, or PBMCs (not recorded which). The source is a human donor with low-grade glioma or glioblastoma, undergoing nonglioma brain surgery, or in good health (not recorded which).

On this clonotype: This may be a read error, as it is one base from a much larger clone. V usage is TRBV19 and J usage is TRBJ1-1; a weak D match, TRBD1 (6 bases). V was pared by 7 bases and J by 8 bases, with 11 bases between. There are 11 residues in the CDR3. Germline loops: CDR1 LNHDA, CDR2 SQIVND (reference sequence). The DNA for the CDR3 is TGTGCCAGTAACAGAGACAGGGAAGCTTTCTTT. Translating it yields CASNRDREAFF.

There are many counts of this clonotype. The chain carries TRBV18 and TRBJ1-1; D is uncertain. The CDR3 spans 13 residues. CDR1 is KGHSH and CDR2 is LQKENI in the germline V gene. The V and J ends lost 1 base and 7 bases respectively, with 10 bases between them. CDR3: CASSPRVPGEAFF. CDR3 DNA: TGTGCCAGCTCACCACGGGTTCCCGGTGAAGCTTTCTTT.

The chain is built from TRBV5-1 and TRBJ1-5; D remains unclear. This CDR3 region has 14 residues. Trimming took 0 bases from V and 7 from J, leaving 11 bases between them. CDR1 is SGHRS and CDR2 is YFSETQ in the germline V gene. This CDR3 is CASSLGGKDQPQHF. As DNA, the CDR3 is TGCGCCAGCAGCTTGGGGGGTAAGGACCAGCCCCAGCATTTT.

As regards this clonotype: At one end, the junction sequence differs from germline, possibly due to a read error. The chain carries TRBV20-1 and TRBJ2-3, with TRBD2 matching over 7 bases. Germline V gene sequence: CDR1 DFQATT, CDR2 SNEGSKA (reference sequence). This CDR3 spans 16 amino acids. The CDR3 nucleotides read TGCAGTGCTACTAGCGGAGAAGATCATAGCACAGATGCGCAGTATTTT. Translation: CSATSGEDHSTDAQYF.

About this clonotype itself: A much larger clone differs by one base, so this may be a read error. The rearrangement uses TRBV6-4 and TRBJ2-1; perhaps TRBD2 as D (5 bases). CDR1 is MRHNA, CDR2 SNTAGT, per germline. The length of the CDR3 is 14 residues. The CDR3: CASSRESSYNEQLF. CDR3 DNA: TGTGCCAGCAGTAGGGAGAGCTCCTACAATGAGCAGTTATTC.

This clonotype was recorded only once. V gene TRBV12-3 or TRBV12-4 combines with J gene TRBJ1-3, with D maybe TRBD1 (6 bases). This CDR3 has 14 amino acids. The V end lost 5 bases, the J end lost 2 bases, and 10 bases lay between the germline ends. CDR3 nucleotides: TGTGCCAGCAGTGTCAGGACAGCTGGAAACACCATATATTTT. This sequence encodes CASSVRTAGNTIYF.

This clonotype has more than one count but fewer than ten. The chain links TRBV14 to TRBJ2-5, with a tentative D call TRBD2 (6 bases). The V gene lost 2 bases and the J gene lost 4 bases, with 11 bases spanning the gap. CDR1 is SGHDN, CDR2 FVKESK, per germline. CDR3 size: 14 residues. For the CDR3, the DNA is TGTGCCAGCAGCCAATTATCAGCGGGAGAGACCCAGTACTTC. Its protein is CASSQLSAGETQYF.

Comment on this clonotype: At one end the junction does not follow the germline gene, possibly because of a read error. This chain joins TRBV19 and TRBJ2-3; D unclear. This CDR3 spans 11 amino acids. In germline, CDR1 is LNHDA, CDR2 SQIVND (reference sequence). CDR3 sequence: CASGSTDTKYF. The CDR3 DNA reads TGTGCCAGTGGGTCCACAGATACGAAGTATTTT.

Details on this clonotype: A much larger clone is a single base away; this may be a read error. The rearrangement joins TRBV27 to TRBJ2-7; 8 bases match TRBD2. With V trimmed by 6 bases and J by 1 base, 5 bases remained unmatched. The germline V gene encodes CDR1 MNHEY and CDR2 SMNVEV (reference sequence). The CDR3 extends over 14 amino acids. The CDR3 sequence: CASSQGGRSYEQYF. The CDR3 nucleotides are TGTGCCAGCAGCCAAGGCGGGAGGTCCTACGAGCAGTACTTC.

Remarks on this clonotype: Just one base apart from a much larger clone, this may be a read error. V usage is TRBV4-1 and J usage is TRBJ2-7, with TRBD2 matching over 7 bases. Trimming at V came to 1 base and at J to 3 bases, leaving 3 bases not matched to a gene. CDR3 size: 14 residues. From germline, CDR1 is MGHRA and CDR2 YSYEKL. CDR3 DNA sequence: TGCGCCAGCAGCCAAGTAGTAGCGGGCTACGAGCAGTACTTC. Protein: CASSQVVAGYEQYF.

This sequence joins TRBV19 and TRBJ2-1; 9 bases map to TRBD1. J lost 4 bases, V lost 5 bases, and 3 bases had no gene match. From germline, CDR1 is LNHDA and CDR2 SQIVND (reference sequence). This CDR3 region has 14 residues. CDR3 amino acids: CASSRTGVYNEQFF. In DNA form, the CDR3 reads TGTGCCAGTAGTCGGACAGGGGTATACAATGAGCAGTTCTTC.

This clonotype has more than one count but fewer than ten. A much larger clone differs from this one at a single base, so this may be a read error. The gene calls are TRBV20-1 and TRBJ1-1, with TRBD1 as a possible D gene (5 bases). The CDR3 loop spans 14 amino acids. V was clipped by 7 bases and J by 2 bases, with 17 bases between them. Germline loops: CDR1 DFQATT, CDR2 SNEGSKA (reference sequence). The CDR3 loop is CSDQRAGHNTEAFF. CDR3 bases: TGCAGTGACCAAAGGGCAGGGCACAACACTGAAGCTTTCTTT.

This clonotype came up a few times. Because the CDR3 is missing its conserved closing phenylalanine or tryptophan, this is likely a read error. The chain recombines TRBV6-1 with TRBJ2-1; D uncertain. CDR1 and CDR2 (germline): MNHNS, SASEGT. The CDR3 covers 14 residues. V dropped 7 bases and J dropped 0 bases, with 10 bases sitting between them. CDR3 bases: TGTGCCAGCACCAAGGATGGCTCCTACAATGAGCAGTTCCTC. It codes for CASTKDGSYNEQFL.

This clonotype was seen at least ten times. This chain connects TRBV6-1 to TRBJ1-6, with no clear D. CDR3 size: 13 residues. Looked up from germline, CDR1 is MNHNS and CDR2 is SASEGT. Between the trimmed V and J ends, which lost 6 bases and 7 bases, there was a span of 10 bases. The CDR3 nucleotides are TGTGCCAGCAGAGACGGAATAAATTCACCCCTCCACTTT. Translating gives CASRDGINSPLHF.

A note on this clonotype: A much larger clonotype is one base distant, so this may be a read error. V and J are TRBV18 and TRBJ1-1; D gene uncertain. Germline V lookup: CDR1 KGHSH, CDR2 LQKENI. V was clipped by 3 bases and J by 2 bases, with 10 bases between them. There are 14 residues in the CDR3. The CDR3 reads CASSPLTINTEAFF. CDR3 nucleotides: TGTGCCAGCTCACCGTTGACGATTAACACTGAAGCTTTCTTT.

In its sample, this clonotype was seen a few times. The rearrangement uses TRBV7-2 and TRBJ1-5; TRBD1 matches 8 bases. The CDR3 runs 19 residues. Germline trimming cut 5 bases from V and 0 bases from J; bases unmatched to any gene: 15. Germline V CDR1 and CDR2: SGHTA, FQGNSA. As DNA, the CDR3 is TGTGCCAGCAGCGCAGGACAGGGATTGGGAATTCTTAGCAATCAGCCCCAGCATTTT. Its translation: CASSAGQGLGILSNQPQHF. The whole variable domain, filled in from reference TRBV7-2 and TRBJ1-5, reads GAGVSQSPSNKVTEKGKDVELRCDPISGHTALYWYRQSLGQGLEFLIYFQGNSAPDKSGLPSDRFSAERTGGSVSTLTIQRTQQEDSAVYLCASSAGQGLGILSNQPQHFGDGTRLSIL.

This clonotype was recorded a few times. The J gene is TRBJ2-1, the V gene TRBV12-5; D may be TRBD1 or TRBD2 (5 bases each). V shed 5 bases and J shed 5 bases, with 10 bases lying between them. Germline loops: CDR1 LGHNT, CDR2 FRNRAP. CDR3 length: 13 amino acids. Written as DNA, the CDR3 is TGTGCTAGTGGTATCGGGACGAACAATGAGCAGTTCTTC. Its protein product is CASGIGTNNEQFF. Supplemented by reference TRBV12-5 and TRBJ2-1, the full variable domain reads DARVTQTPRHKVTEMGQEVTMRCQPILGHNTVFWYRQTMMQGLELLAYFRNRAPLDDSGMPKDRFSAEMPDATLATLKIQPSEPRDSAVYFCASGIGTNNEQFFGPGTRLTVL.

This clonotype was detected many times. The chain recombines TRBV6-1 with TRBJ1-1; D remains unclear. The CDR3 sequence is 17 residues long. CDR1 and CDR2 from the germline V gene are MNHNS and SASEGT. Trimming cost V 6 bases and J 0 bases, with 20 bases left between them. The CDR3 DNA reads TGTGCCAGCAGCCGCGCTCAACAGCGAACCATGAACACTGAAGCTTTCTTT. Translating gives CASSRAQQRTMNTEAFF.

Ten or more counts support this clonotype. The chain has TRBV6-1 and TRBJ1-2; tentative D call: TRBD1 (6 bases). CDR3 length equals 14 residues. V was shortened by 5 bases and J by 8 bases, with 18 bases between the two germline ends. Germline assignment: CDR1 MNHNS and CDR2 SASEGT. CDR3: CASSLDSEVIGYTF. In DNA form, the CDR3 reads TGTGCCAGCAGTCTGGACAGTGAAGTGATCGGCTACACCTTC.

This clonotype showed up many times. V gene TRBV6-1 combines with J gene TRBJ2-7, with D perhaps TRBD2 (6 bases). The CDR3 consists of 15 residues. V was trimmed by 8 bases and J by 7 bases, leaving 24 bases between them. CDR1 is MNHNS and CDR2 is SASEGT in the germline V gene. DNA for the CDR3: TGTGCCAGCCTCGATCTAGCGTCGTTTCCGCGGGAGCAGTACTTC. Its protein is CASLDLASFPREQYF.

A single count supports this clonotype. Being one base from a much bigger clone, this may be a read error. The chain recombines TRBV7-8 with TRBJ1-1; weak D call: TRBD1 (5 bases). CDR3 length: 16 residues. Per the germline V gene, CDR1 is SGHVS and CDR2 is FQNEAQ. V was pared by 6 bases and J by 4 bases, with 21 bases between. CDR3: CASRGGREDASTEAFF. In DNA, the CDR3 is TGTGCCAGCAGGGGTGGCAGGGAGGACGCGAGCACTGAAGCTTTCTTT.

Of note for this clonotype: This could be a read error, since a much larger clone is one nucleotide away. The gene calls are TRBV28 and TRBJ1-1; TRBD1 matches 7 bases. The germline V gene encodes CDR1 MDHEN and CDR2 SYDVKM. The length of the CDR3 is 15 residues. V shed 5 bases, J shed 0 bases, and the junction held 6 bases outside the gene matches. The CDR3 DNA reads TGTGCCAGCAGTCCCCCACAGGGGTTGAACACTGAAGCTTTCTTT. Translation gives CASSPPQGLNTEAFF.

This clonotype was detected a few times. The gene calls are TRBV5-1 and TRBJ1-4; TRBD1 matches at 8 bases. CDR3 size: 14 residues. The junction had 4 bases not matched to a gene; V was cut back by 5 bases and J by 4 bases. Germline CDR1 and CDR2: SGHRS and YFSETQ. In DNA form, the CDR3 reads TGCGCCAGCAGTCTACAGGGGGTTAATGAAAAACTGTTTTTT. This encodes CASSLQGVNEKLFF.

Note on this clonotype: Since a much larger clone is just one base distant, this may be a read error. V and J are TRBV29-1 and TRBJ1-1; unclear D gene. This CDR3 is 11 amino acids long. The V end lost 6 bases, the J end lost 2 bases, and 7 bases lay between the germline ends. CDR1 is SQVTM, CDR2 ANQGSEA, per germline. The CDR3 DNA reads as TGCAGCGTCATTGCAAACACTGAAGCTTTCTTT. Its protein product is CSVIANTEAFF.

This clonotype was seen ten or more times. This chain uses TRBV15 with TRBJ2-7, with 10 bases that match TRBD1. The CDR3 totals 14 residues. The junction had 4 bases not matched to a gene; V was cut back by 5 bases and J by 3 bases. Per the germline V gene, CDR1 is LNHNV and CDR2 is YYDKDF (reference sequence). This chain's CDR3 is CATSVRDRGYEQYF. The CDR3 coding sequence is TGTGCCACCAGCGTCCGGGACAGGGGCTACGAGCAGTACTTC. Drawing the rest from reference TRBV15 and TRBJ2-7, the complete variable domain is DAMVIQNPRYQVTQFGKPVTLSCSQTLNHNVMYWYQQKSSQAPKLLFHYYDKDFNNEADTPDNFQSRRPNTSFCFLDIRSPGLGDTAMYLCATSVRDRGYEQYFGPGTRLTVT.

This clonotype was seen repeatedly, ten times or more. The chain recombines TRBV5-4 with TRBJ2-5, with D possibly being TRBD2 (5 bases). The germline V gene has CDR1 SGHNT and CDR2 YYREEE (reference sequence). The CDR3 loop spans 14 amino acids. V gave up 2 bases and J gave up 4 bases, with 12 bases separating them. The CDR3 sequence is CASSLGSGIETQYF. CDR3 nucleotide sequence: TGTGCCAGCAGCTTAGGGAGTGGAATAGAGACCCAGTACTTC.

The gene calls are TRBV28 and TRBJ2-3, with D maybe TRBD2 (5 bases). Looked up from germline, CDR1 is MDHEN and CDR2 is SYDVKM. The CDR3 is 15 amino acids. Trimming shortened V by 8 bases and J by 5 bases, and 20 bases separated the two germline ends. CDR3 region: CASGPRGSPGDTQYF. CDR3 sequence (DNA): TGTGCCAGCGGCCCTAGAGGGAGTCCCGGAGATACGCAGTATTTT.

In regard to this clonotype: With a much larger clone just one base away, this may be a read error. The genes are TRBV15 and TRBJ2-7, with 8 nucleotides matching TRBD2. The V and J ends lost 1 base and 5 bases, in that order; junction bases with no gene match: 13. This CDR3 is 17 amino acids long. CDR1 and CDR2 (germline): LNHNV, YYDKDF (reference sequence). CDR3: CATSRGLRGSGGHEQYF. CDR3 in DNA: TGTGCCACCAGCAGAGGCCTTAGAGGGAGCGGGGGTCACGAGCAGTACTTC.

This clonotype was picked up one time. One junction end does not reproduce the germline sequence, and a read error may be involved. This chain connects TRBV20-1 to TRBJ1-5; D not resolved. Germline loops: CDR1 DFQATT, CDR2 SNEGSKA (reference sequence). The CDR3 has 12 residues. The CDR3 is CGAQVSNQPQHF. The CDR3 DNA reads TGCGGTGCCCAGGTCAGTAATCAGCCCCAGCATTTT.

Comments on this clonotype: This may come from a read error, since a much larger clone is one base off. The J gene is TRBJ1-1, the V gene TRBV28, with D perhaps TRBD1 (6 bases). CDR1 is MDHEN, CDR2 SYDVKM, per germline. This CDR3 region has 15 residues. CDR3 sequence: CASSLGATGLPEDFF. CDR3 sequence (DNA): TGTGCCAGCAGTTTAGGGGCAACAGGGCTCCCTGAAGATTTCTTT. Based on the CDR3 plus reference TRBV28 and TRBJ1-1, the full variable domain is DVKVTQSSRYLVKRTGEKVFLECVQDMDHENMFWYRQDPGLGLRLIYFSYDVKMKEKGDIPEGYSVSREKKERFSLILESASTNQTSMYLCASSLGATGLPEDFFGQGTRLTVV.

This clonotype was recorded many times. This chain joins TRBV5-4 and TRBJ2-3, with D possibly being TRBD1 (5 bases). The germline gives CDR1 SGHNT, CDR2 YYREEE (reference sequence). There are 14 residues in the CDR3. V was shortened by 3 bases and J by 0 bases, with 8 bases between the two germline ends. CDR3 amino acids: CASSSGWSTDTQYF. The CDR3 DNA reads as TGTGCCAGCAGCTCAGGGTGGAGCACAGATACGCAGTATTTT.

This clonotype was counted many times. The junction does not match germline at one end; this may be a read error. The genes are TRBV2 and TRBJ1-1; the D is unclear. The CDR3 loop spans 14 amino acids. Germline loops: CDR1 SNHLY, CDR2 FYNNEI. DNA of the CDR3: TGTGCCAGCAATGAACATCGGATGAACACTGAAGCTTTCTTT. Residues: CASNEHRMNTEAFF.